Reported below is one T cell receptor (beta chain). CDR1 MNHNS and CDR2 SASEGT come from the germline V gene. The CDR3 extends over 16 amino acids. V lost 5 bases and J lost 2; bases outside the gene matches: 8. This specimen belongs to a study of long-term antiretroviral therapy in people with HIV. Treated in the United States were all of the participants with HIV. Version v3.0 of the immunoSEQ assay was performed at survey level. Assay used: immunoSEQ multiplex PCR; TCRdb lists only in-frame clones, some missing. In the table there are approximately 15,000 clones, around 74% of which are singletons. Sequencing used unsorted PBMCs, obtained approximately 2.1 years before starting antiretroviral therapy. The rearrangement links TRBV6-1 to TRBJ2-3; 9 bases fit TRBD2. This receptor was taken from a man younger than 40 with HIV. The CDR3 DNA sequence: TGTGCCAGCAGTCAAGGGCGGGAGGGCCCCACAGATACGCAGTATTTT. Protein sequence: CASSQGREGPTDTQYF.